These T cell receptor beta chains were read from a single sample in a study of blood T cell repertoires in COVID-19. Produced via immunoSEQ multiplex PCR; TCRdb's table is partial and in-frame only. The sample has about 410,000 clones, about 91% seen once. Material: peripheral blood. The receptors stem from a woman aged 40 to 50 with COVID-19, enrolled during active disease. Both conserved end residues are part of each CDR3. A D gene is named only where the DNA matches it firmly. Clone size appears in some rows only: once, few, many, or a class for an expanded clone.

clone size: .
J gene: TRBJ1-2
V gene: TRBV4-3
D gene: TRBD1
CDR3 protein: CASSQDYGDRDGYTF
CDR3 DNA: TGCGCCAGCAGCCAAGATTACGGGGACAGGGATGGCTACACCTTC

clone size: once
J gene: TRBJ2-7
V gene: TRBV5-1
D gene: .
CDR3 protein: CASSLAGVTNYEQYF
CDR3 DNA: TGCGCCAGCAGCTTGGCGGGGGTGACGAACTACGAGCAGTACTTC

clone size: .
J gene: TRBJ1-2
V gene: TRBV5-6
D gene: .
CDR3 protein: CASSPGQTNYGYTF
CDR3 DNA: TGTGCCAGCAGCCCGGGACAAACGAACTATGGCTACACCTTC

clone size: .
J gene: TRBJ1-1
V gene: TRBV5-1
D gene: .
CDR3 protein: CASRVDRFTNTEAFF
CDR3 DNA: TGCGCCAGCAGGGTAGACAGGTTTACAAACACTGAAGCTTTCTTT

clone size: .
J gene: TRBJ1-1
V gene: TRBV6-2/TRBV6-3
D gene: .
CDR3 protein: CASSLRPQGTKNTEAFF
CDR3 DNA: TGTGCCAGCAGCCTACGGCCCCAGGGTACGAAGAACACTGAAGCTTTCTTT

clone size: .
J gene: TRBJ1-5
V gene: TRBV7-2
D gene: .
CDR3 protein: CASSLGGLPNSNQPQHF
CDR3 DNA: TGTGCCAGCAGCTTAGGAGGACTTCCTAATAGCAATCAGCCCCAGCATTTT

clone size: once
J gene: TRBJ1-5
V gene: TRBV27
D gene: TRBD1
CDR3 protein: CASSRQGGTNQPQHF
CDR3 DNA: TGTGCCAGCAGTAGACAGGGTGGGACCAATCAGCCCCAGCATTTT

clone size: .
J gene: TRBJ1-2
V gene: TRBV7-9
D gene: TRBD1
CDR3 protein: CASRPGQGRAGYTF
CDR3 DNA: TGTGCCAGCAGACCCGGACAGGGGCGTGCGGGCTACACCTTC

clone size: .
J gene: TRBJ2-1
V gene: TRBV28
D gene: TRBD2
CDR3 protein: CASSPPPLGLAGSNEQFF
CDR3 DNA: TGTGCCAGCAGTCCGCCACCGCTGGGACTAGCGGGGAGCAATGAGCAGTTCTTC

clone size: .
J gene: TRBJ1-1
V gene: TRBV27
D gene: .
CDR3 protein: CASSLRSRSHTEAFF
CDR3 DNA: TGTGCCAGCAGTTTAAGGAGTCGGAGTCACACTGAAGCTTTCTTT

clone size: .
J gene: TRBJ1-1
V gene: TRBV29-1
D gene: .
CDR3 protein: CSVYTGNTEAFF
CDR3 DNA: TGCAGCGTCTATACAGGGAACACTGAAGCTTTCTTT

clone size: .
J gene: TRBJ1-1
V gene: TRBV7-9
D gene: .
CDR3 protein: CASSLVTANTEAFF
CDR3 DNA: TGTGCCAGCAGCTTAGTCACAGCGAACACTGAAGCTTTCTTT

clone size: once
J gene: TRBJ2-5
V gene: TRBV28
D gene: TRBD2
CDR3 protein: CASRGTSGIETQYF
CDR3 DNA: TGTGCCAGCAGAGGGACTAGCGGGATCGAGACCCAGTACTTC

clone size: .
J gene: TRBJ2-3
V gene: TRBV4-3
D gene: TRBD2
CDR3 protein: CASSPLAGEPDTQYF
CDR3 DNA: TGCGCCAGCAGCCCTCTAGCGGGGGAGCCAGATACGCAGTATTTT

clone size: .
J gene: TRBJ1-2
V gene: TRBV6-6
D gene: TRBD1
CDR3 protein: CASSYPGQGNYGYTF
CDR3 DNA: TGTGCCAGCAGTTACCCAGGACAGGGCAACTATGGCTACACCTTC

clone size: .
J gene: TRBJ2-2
V gene: TRBV7-3
D gene: .
CDR3 protein: CASSLNAGNTGELFF
CDR3 DNA: TGTGCCAGCAGCTTAAACGCGGGGAACACCGGGGAGCTGTTTTTT

clone size: once
J gene: TRBJ2-7
V gene: TRBV18
D gene: .
CDR3 protein: CASSGQGQIYEQYF
CDR3 DNA: TGTGCCAGCTCAGGCCAGGGCCAAATTTACGAGCAGTACTTC

clone size: .
J gene: TRBJ2-7
V gene: TRBV6-5
D gene: TRBD1
CDR3 protein: CASSATGFSSYEQYF
CDR3 DNA: TGTGCCAGCAGCGCGACAGGGTTCAGCTCCTACGAGCAGTACTTC

clone size: .
J gene: TRBJ1-1
V gene: TRBV5-4
D gene: .
CDR3 protein: CASSHSTGKTEAFF
CDR3 DNA: TGTGCCAGCAGCCACAGCACAGGGAAAACTGAAGCTTTCTTT

clone size: .
J gene: TRBJ2-1
V gene: TRBV27
D gene: TRBD1
CDR3 protein: CASSRLGDSNNEQFF
CDR3 DNA: TGTGCCAGCAGCCGCCTTGGGGACAGTAACAATGAGCAGTTCTTC

clone size: .
J gene: TRBJ2-7
V gene: TRBV16
D gene: .
CDR3 protein: CASSQSIFRSSYEQYF
CDR3 DNA: TGTGCCAGCAGCCAATCGATTTTCAGGTCCTCCTACGAGCAGTACTTC

clone size: .
J gene: TRBJ1-6
V gene: TRBV28
D gene: .
CDR3 protein: CASSLLPGTADSPLHF
CDR3 DNA: TGTGCCAGCAGTTTATTGCCCGGGACTGCTGATTCACCCCTCCACTTT

clone size: .
J gene: TRBJ1-1
V gene: TRBV20-1
D gene: TRBD1
CDR3 protein: CSASSVAGGTEAFF
CDR3 DNA: TGCAGTGCTAGTAGTGTGGCAGGGGGCACTGAAGCTTTCTTT

clone size: once
J gene: TRBJ1-3
V gene: TRBV7-2
D gene: .
CDR3 protein: CASSRGGYGNTIYF
CDR3 DNA: TGTGCCAGCAGTCGCGGCGGGTATGGAAACACCATATATTTT

clone size: .
J gene: TRBJ1-5
V gene: TRBV19
D gene: .
CDR3 protein: CASSDGSPGNQPQHF
CDR3 DNA: TGTGCCAGTAGTGACGGGAGTCCGGGCAATCAGCCCCAGCATTTT

clone size: .
J gene: TRBJ1-1
V gene: TRBV5-5
D gene: .
CDR3 protein: CASSRGGFESTEAFF
CDR3 DNA: TGTGCCAGCAGCCGCGGGGGATTTGAGAGCACTGAAGCTTTCTTT

clone size: .
J gene: TRBJ2-3
V gene: TRBV30
D gene: .
CDR3 protein: CAWSQGSTDTQYF
CDR3 DNA: TGTGCCTGGTCTCAGGGGAGCACAGATACGCAGTATTTT

clone size: .
J gene: TRBJ1-2
V gene: TRBV27
D gene: .
CDR3 protein: CASSLYRTGGIFGGYTF
CDR3 DNA: TGTGCCAGCAGTTTATATCGAACAGGCGGAATCTTCGGTGGCTACACCTTC